This T cell receptor (beta chain) is drawn from a study of blood T cell repertoires in COVID-19. About the research overall: COVID-19 samples collected from the United States, Italy and Spain covered acute and convalescent phases. PBMCs, B-cell-depleted T cells, or T cells were the source of the cDNA or gDNA that made up the material.

Patients from Seattle were sampled longitudinally, starting during active infection. Per the original methods: Reference gene primer amplification in the assay estimated nucleated cell counts. TCRdb's table, derived via immunoSEQ multiplex PCR, lists solely in-frame clones and lacks some. V, J and clone size are those of that table, while D and trimming were read from the DNA. Of about 260,000 clones in the sample, approximately 89% were seen once. The germline gives CDR1 MNHEY, CDR2 SVGEGT. The CDR3 length is 16 residues. J was trimmed by 3 bases and V by 0 bases; bases with no gene match: 3. This receptor was identified in a woman in her seventies with COVID-19, enrolled during active disease. What was sequenced was peripheral blood. J is TRBJ2-3 and V is TRBV6-2 or TRBV6-3; the match to TRBD2 covers 10 bases. This chain's CDR3 is CASSYSYSGRTDTQYF. CDR3 bases: TGTGCCAGCAGTTACTCGTATAGCGGGAGGACAGATACGCAGTATTTT.